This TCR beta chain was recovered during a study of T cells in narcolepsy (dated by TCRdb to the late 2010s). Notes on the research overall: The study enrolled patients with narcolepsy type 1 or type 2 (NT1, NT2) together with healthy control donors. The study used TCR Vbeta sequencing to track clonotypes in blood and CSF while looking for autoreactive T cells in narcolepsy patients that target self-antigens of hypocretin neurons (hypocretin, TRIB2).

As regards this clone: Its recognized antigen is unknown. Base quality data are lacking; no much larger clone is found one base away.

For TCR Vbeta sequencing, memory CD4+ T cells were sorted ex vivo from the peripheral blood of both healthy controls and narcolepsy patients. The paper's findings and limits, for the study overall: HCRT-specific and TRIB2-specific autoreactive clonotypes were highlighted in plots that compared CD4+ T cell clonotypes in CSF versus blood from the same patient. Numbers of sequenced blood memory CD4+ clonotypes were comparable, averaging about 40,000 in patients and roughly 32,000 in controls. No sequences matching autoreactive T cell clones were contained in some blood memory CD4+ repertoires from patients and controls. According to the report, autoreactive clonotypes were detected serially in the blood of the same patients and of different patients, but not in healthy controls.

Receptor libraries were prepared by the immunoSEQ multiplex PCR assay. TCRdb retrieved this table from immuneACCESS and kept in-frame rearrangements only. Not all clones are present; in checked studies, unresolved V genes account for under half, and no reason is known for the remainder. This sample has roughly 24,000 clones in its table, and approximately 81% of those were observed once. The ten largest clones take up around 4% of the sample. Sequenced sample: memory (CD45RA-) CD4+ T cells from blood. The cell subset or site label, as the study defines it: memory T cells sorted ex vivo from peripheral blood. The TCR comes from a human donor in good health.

The CDR3 in this case is CASSHLTVNTIYF. The DNA reads TGCGCCAGCAGCCACTTGACAGTTAACACCATATATTTT. The chain joins TRBV4-1 to TRBJ1-3; tentative D gene TRBD1, with 5 bases matching. From the germline V gene, CDR1 is MGHRA and CDR2 is YSYEKL. Trimming at the junction amounts to 3 bases on V and 7 bases on J, and the germline ends lie 10 bases apart. From cysteine to phenylalanine, the CDR3 is 13 amino acids long. Only CDR3 DNA remains: 39 bases, in frame from the first base.